The T cell receptor beta chain described here comes from a study of T cell changes during pregnancy in multiple sclerosis (dated by TCRdb to between 2018 and 2020). Broadly, across the study: Changes in the T cell repertoire over the course of pregnancy were examined in this study in women with multiple sclerosis.

The CDR3 sequence holds 15 residues, the cysteine and phenylalanine included. The only DNA kept is the CDR3, 45 bases in frame from the first base. The junction carries 12 bases between V and J, which are trimmed by 0 bases and 6 bases respectively. The germline V gene (reference sequence) specifies MNHEY as CDR1 and SMNVEV as CDR2. In the case of this clone: Its antigen has not been determined. No much larger clone is present one base from it, and per-base qualities are unavailable.

Library prep was done by the immunoSEQ multiplex PCR assay. This immuneACCESS table, as held by TCRdb, lists in-frame sequences with V and J called but not all clones. Of the missing ones, under half trace to an unresolved V gene in checked studies; the others have no known cause. This sample comprises roughly 30,000 clones, 89% of them detected only once. In total, the top ten clones hold about 10% of the sample. The chain uses TRBV27 and TRBJ2-1, with the D gene too uncertain to name. This receptor was identified in a female donor with multiple sclerosis, enrolled in a pregnancy study. This specimen consisted of CD8+ T cells from peripheral blood mononuclear cells, obtained in the second trimester of pregnancy. The encoded CDR3 is CASSLSPGSVNEQFF. The sequenced DNA is TGTGCCAGCAGTTTATCTCCAGGATCGGTCAATGAGCAGTTCTTC.